Listed here is a single T cell receptor beta chain. Its specificity is not known. TCRB transcripts that were expressed got sequenced, as all of the isolated RNA had been reverse transcribed. Clones were sequenced by immunoSEQ multiplex PCR, and TCRdb holds only the in-frame ones, with some missing. Of about 280,000 clones detected, approximately 15% appear once; the ten largest clones hold more than 0.015%. The CDR3 contains 13 residues. Germline V gives CDR1 SNHLY, CDR2 FYNNEI. V lost 4 bases, J lost 1 base, and 5 bases lay in between. The collection from each donor was one heparinised blood draw averaging roughly 110 mL. Isolation of CD4+ naive, central memory, regulatory and stem cell-like memory cells was achieved by sorting via CD45RO/CCR7/CD25/CD127/CD95/CD27. The source of the sample is a study of beta chain features in type 1 diabetes. Background on the study: No age, gender or cell yield differences were seen between patients and healthy donors.

General study points: Shorter templates might be favored by PCR, and equally so in patients and in controls. TCRB CDR3s from Type 1 diabetes patients were moderately but significantly shorter in all four CD4+ subsets.

The rearrangement links TRBV2 to TRBJ1-5; no firm D call. The specimen sequenced was naive CD4+ T cells from blood. This receptor was taken from a young man with type 1 diabetes. CDR3 nucleotide sequence: TGTGCCAGCAGTGTGGAGAGCAATCAGCCCCAGCATTTT. Protein sequence: CASSVESNQPQHF.